Sequencing of this TCR beta chain was carried out in a study of blood T cell repertoires in COVID-19. About the study: Sites across the United States, Italy and Spain contributed samples from acute and convalescent COVID-19. PBMCs, B-cell-depleted T cells, or T cells provided the cDNA or gDNA that made up the material.

Some clones are missing from TCRdb's copy, which holds only in-frame ones; the method was immunoSEQ multiplex PCR. The sample lists tens of thousands of clones, 75% to 90% occurring once. J was trimmed by 6 bases and V by 0 bases; bases with no gene match: 9. This CDR3 is built from 16 residues. Germline V gene data show CDR1 as MGHRA and CDR2 as YSYEKL. The sequencing sample was made of peripheral blood. This receptor was taken from a human donor with active COVID-19. The donor label of this sample is uncertain. This chain uses TRBV4-1 with TRBJ2-3; 7 bases fit TRBD1. CDR3 sequence: CASSQDPTGRWDTQYF. The CDR3 DNA reads as TGCGCCAGCAGCCAAGACCCGACAGGGCGTTGGGATACGCAGTATTTT.